The 29 T cell receptor beta chains in this list originate from one sample, sequenced in a study of PD-1 blockade in mismatch repair-deficient tumors. Indicated time point: identical approximately ten-day culture without peptide (control). TCRdb keeps only in-frame clones here, not all; method: immunoSEQ multiplex PCR. This repertoire shows over 11,000 clones, 80% to 90% found once; its top ten account for roughly 11%. These receptors' targets are unknown. The source material was cells cultured in vitro, sampled from a patient treated with pembrolizumab. These receptors were taken from an adult with mismatch repair-deficient cancer.

This rearrangement joins TRBV19 to TRBJ1-5, with D tentatively TRBD1 (6 bases). The CDR3 extends over 16 amino acids. V lost 0 bases, J lost 0 bases, and 9 bases lay in between. CDR1 and CDR2 (germline): LNHDA, SQIVND (reference sequence). In DNA form, the CDR3 reads TGTGCCAGTAGTATAGATGGGACATATAGCAATCAGCCCCAGCATTTT. It translates to CASSIDGTYSNQPQHF.

The chain has TRBV2 and TRBJ2-5, with D unresolved. Germline values: CDR1 SNHLY, CDR2 FYNNEI. The V end lost 4 bases, the J end lost 5 bases, and 8 bases lay between the germline ends. CDR3 length equals 12 residues. Here the CDR3 DNA reads TGTGCCAGCAGTGGTAGTCCCGAGACCCAGTACTTC. Protein product: CASSGSPETQYF.

The chain carries TRBV2 and TRBJ2-7; D may correspond to TRBD1 or TRBD2 (5 bases each). The V end lost 9 bases, the J end lost 7 bases, and 22 bases lay between the germline ends. Per the germline V gene, CDR1 is SNHLY and CDR2 is FYNNEI. The CDR3 runs to 14 residues. This CDR3 reads CARREPSGPGEQYF. In DNA form, the CDR3 reads TGTGCCAGGAGGGAACCTTCGGGGCCGGGGGAGCAGTACTTC.

The genes are TRBV19 and TRBJ1-2; 9 bases align to TRBD1. This CDR3 has 18 residues. The ends lost 5 bases at V and 4 bases at J; junction bases unmatched: 17. Germline CDR1 is LNHDA and CDR2 is SQIVND (reference sequence). CDR3 DNA: TGTGCCAGTAGTCGTGGGACAGGGATCAGGCGGCTAGGCTATGGCTACACCTTC. The encoded protein is CASSRGTGIRRLGYGYTF.

The chain employs TRBV18 and TRBJ2-7, with D maybe TRBD2 (6 bases). This CDR3 has 15 amino acids. Trimming removed 3 bases from V and 12 bases from J, with 24 bases in between. CDR1 is KGHSH, CDR2 LQKENI, per germline. The CDR3 nucleotides read TGTGCCAGCTCACCCGCCCGGGACTCCGGGGCCAATCCGTACTTC. It yields the protein CASSPARDSGANPYF.

This chain uses TRBV7-6 with TRBJ2-7, with 8 bases lining up with TRBD2. V trimming: 1 base; J trimming: 2 bases; junction bases outside the gene matches: 7. In germline, CDR1 is SGHVS, CDR2 FNYEAQ. This CDR3 is built from 16 residues. The CDR3 DNA reads TGTGCCAGCAGCTTAGGGTCTAGCGGGCTTACCTACGAGCAGTACTTC. It translates to CASSLGSSGLTYEQYF.

The V gene is TRBV28, the J gene TRBJ2-5, with a weak D call TRBD2 (5 bases). CDR1 and CDR2 (germline): MDHEN, SYDVKM. This CDR3 region has 14 residues. V was cut by 5 bases and J by 4 bases, with 14 bases left in between. CDR3 amino acids: CASSDQRAGETQYF. As DNA, the CDR3 is TGTGCCAGCAGTGATCAGAGGGCGGGAGAGACCCAGTACTTC.

The chain has TRBV7-6 and TRBJ2-2; D gene ambiguous. V was shortened by 4 bases and J by 8 bases, with 14 bases between the two germline ends. Per the germline V gene, CDR1 is SGHVS and CDR2 is FNYEAQ. There are 14 residues in the CDR3. For the CDR3, the DNA is TGTGCCAGCAGCTCATCTGACTCGTCTGGGGAGCTGTTTTTT. Its translation: CASSSSDSSGELFF.

The J gene is TRBJ2-3, the V gene TRBV5-1; 7 bases align to TRBD1. Germline loops: CDR1 SGHRS, CDR2 YFSETQ. Losses at the gene ends were 5 bases for V and 2 bases for J; bases not matched to a gene: 11. The CDR3 extends over 16 amino acids. This CDR3 is CASRLWTGETTDTQYF. CDR3 DNA: TGCGCCAGCAGACTATGGACAGGTGAAACCACAGATACGCAGTATTTT.

This chain links TRBV19 with TRBJ2-7; D possibly corresponds to TRBD2 (6 bases). CDR3 length equals 15 residues. V was shortened by 0 bases and J by 4 bases, with 13 bases between the two germline ends. Germline V CDR1 and CDR2: LNHDA, SQIVND (reference sequence). The chain's CDR3 is CASSIEPGSSYEQYF. The CDR3 bases are TGTGCCAGTAGTATAGAACCCGGGAGTTCTTACGAGCAGTACTTC.

This chain connects TRBV5-4 to TRBJ2-3; 9 bases are shared with TRBD2. Germline V gene sequence: CDR1 SGHNT, CDR2 YYREEE (reference sequence). The CDR3 has 16 residues. V gave up 5 bases and J gave up 4 bases; unmatched junction bases: 11. CDR3 loop: CASRSSLAGSADTQYF. The CDR3 nucleotides are TGTGCCAGCAGGTCAAGTCTAGCGGGGAGCGCAGATACGCAGTATTTT.

The genes are TRBV28 and TRBJ2-2; D not certain. Trimming stripped 4 bases from V and 6 bases from J, with 9 bases between. The CDR3 runs to 13 residues. The germline V gene has CDR1 MDHEN and CDR2 SYDVKM. The CDR3 coding sequence is TGTGCCAGCAGTTCAAGGGTTCCCGGGGAGCTGTTTTTT. Its translation is CASSSRVPGELFF.

The V gene is TRBV2, the J gene TRBJ2-5; D might be TRBD2 (6 bases). Germline loops: CDR1 SNHLY, CDR2 FYNNEI. The CDR3 covers 12 residues. Trimming removed 8 bases from V and 5 bases from J, with 12 bases in between. The CDR3 nucleotides are TGTGCCAGCGGGGACTCCCTGGAGACCCAGTACTTC. Its protein is CASGDSLETQYF.

The chain recombines TRBV27 with TRBJ2-7; TRBD1 is a possible D gene (6 bases). Per germline, CDR1 MNHEY and CDR2 SMNVEV (reference sequence). This CDR3 spans 14 amino acids. The germline V and J ends were trimmed by 4 bases and 3 bases, with 13 bases remaining between them. The CDR3 coding sequence is TGTGCCAGCAGTTACCGGGACACCCACTACGAGCAGTACTTC. It codes for CASSYRDTHYEQYF.

This clone was seen only a few times. The V and J genes are TRBV5-1 and TRBJ2-2; TRBD2 matches at 10 bases. The J segment lost 7 bases and the V segment lost 1 base, leaving 7 bases of the junction unmatched. The germline CDR1 and CDR2 sequences are SGHRS and YFSETQ. The CDR3 has 16 residues. The CDR3 nucleotides are TGCGCCAGCAGCTTGAGTCCTAGCGGGAGCGGCGGGGAGCTGTTTTTT. This encodes CASSLSPSGSGGELFF.

The V call is TRBV7-2, the J call TRBJ2-1, with TRBD2 identical over 11 bases. Germline V lookup: CDR1 SGHTA, CDR2 FQGNSA. V trimming: 8 bases; J trimming: 7 bases; junction bases outside the gene matches: 13. This CDR3 is 16 amino acids long. CDR3 coding DNA: TGTGCCAGCCGAGGGGGGCTAGCGGGAGGTATAAATGAGCAGTTCTTC. As protein: CASRGGLAGGINEQFF.

V and J are TRBV7-6 and TRBJ2-7, with 11 bases lining up with TRBD2. Trimming removed 1 base from V and 4 bases from J; junction bases left unmatched: 9. CDR1 is SGHVS, CDR2 FNYEAQ, per germline. The CDR3 totals 17 residues. The CDR3 DNA reads TGTGCCAGCAGCTTAGTCGGTACTAGCGGGAGCCCATACGAGCAGTACTTC. Translating gives CASSLVGTSGSPYEQYF.

This chain links TRBV2 with TRBJ1-5; D perhaps matches TRBD1 (5 bases). Between the trimmed V and J ends, which lost 2 bases and 2 bases, there was a span of 10 bases. The germline CDR1 and CDR2 sequences are SNHLY and FYNNEI. The CDR3 has 15 residues. The CDR3 DNA reads as TGTGCCAGCAGTGAACCCAGGGCGGGCAATCAGCCCCAGCATTTT. Protein: CASSEPRAGNQPQHF.

The chain carries TRBV5-1 and TRBJ2-5; 10 bases map to TRBD2. V shed 2 bases, J shed 5 bases, and the junction held 9 bases outside the gene matches. The CDR3 runs 16 residues. The germline CDR1 and CDR2 sequences are SGHRS and YFSETQ. CDR3 protein: CASSFGTSDFWETQYF. DNA of the CDR3: TGCGCCAGCAGCTTCGGGACTAGCGACTTCTGGGAGACCCAGTACTTC.

This clone was recorded only once. The chain uses TRBV28 and TRBJ1-1; D unresolved. Looked up from germline, CDR1 is MDHEN and CDR2 is SYDVKM. The V end lost 5 bases, the J end lost 4 bases, and 8 bases lay between the germline ends. The CDR3 is made up of 12 amino acids. This chain's CDR3 is CASSTMGTEAFF. In DNA form, the CDR3 reads TGTGCCAGCAGTACCATGGGCACTGAAGCTTTCTTT.

CDR3 coding DNA: TGTGCCAGCAGCGAGACCCTCGCGTCTAGCACAGATACGCAGTATTTT. It yields the protein CASSETLASSTDTQYF. The rearrangement links TRBV9 to TRBJ2-3; D is uncertain. The CDR3 is made up of 16 amino acids. The germline V and J ends were trimmed by 3 bases and 0 bases, with 14 bases remaining between them. Germline loops: CDR1 SGDLS, CDR2 YYNGEE.

V and J are TRBV5-1 and TRBJ2-5; D unclear. Trimming stripped 1 base from V and 2 bases from J, with 18 bases between. The germline V gene has CDR1 SGHRS and CDR2 YFSETQ. CDR3 length: 17 amino acids. The chain's CDR3 is CASSLHRITGVQETQYF. The CDR3, as DNA: TGCGCCAGCAGCTTGCATCGGATAACCGGCGTGCAAGAGACCCAGTACTTC.

This clone was observed once. The V gene is TRBV28, the J gene TRBJ1-5; D is unresolved. CDR3 length: 16 amino acids. Per germline, CDR1 MDHEN and CDR2 SYDVKM. V was clipped by 6 bases and J by 0 bases, with 15 bases between them. The CDR3 reads CASSPQDNYSNQPQHF. The CDR3 DNA is TGTGCCAGCAGCCCGCAAGACAACTATAGCAATCAGCCCCAGCATTTT.

This chain links TRBV7-8 with TRBJ2-7, with D perhaps matching TRBD1 or TRBD2 (6 bases each). The CDR3 is made up of 13 amino acids. V lost 5 bases and J lost 7, with 15 bases in between. Looked up from germline, CDR1 is SGHVS and CDR2 is FQNEAQ. The CDR3 bases are TGTGCCAGCAGCCCAGAAGGGGGGCGGGAGCAGTACTTC. Amino acid sequence: CASSPEGGREQYF.

The V call is TRBV5-4, the J call TRBJ1-1, with 7 bases identical to TRBD1. Germline V CDR1 and CDR2: SGHNT, YYREEE (reference sequence). V trimming: 4 bases; J trimming: 0 bases; junction bases outside the gene matches: 3. This CDR3 comprises 14 residues. The chain's CDR3 is CASSADRMNTEAFF. The CDR3 DNA sequence: TGTGCCAGCAGCGCGGACAGGATGAACACTGAAGCTTTCTTT.

J is TRBJ2-1 and V is TRBV15, with TRBD2 matching 7 bases. The CDR3 loop spans 17 amino acids. With 0 bases clipped from V and 5 bases from J, the junction kept 10 bases outside the gene matches. CDR1 and CDR2 (germline): LNHNV, YYDKDF (reference sequence). CDR3 region: CATSREASQAGNNEQFF. The CDR3 nucleotides read TGTGCCACCAGCAGAGAAGCGTCTCAAGCGGGAAACAATGAGCAGTTCTTC.

The rearrangement uses TRBV7-8 and TRBJ2-5; 9 bases are shared with TRBD2. J was trimmed by 7 bases and V by 5 bases; bases with no gene match: 14. Per the germline V gene, CDR1 is SGHVS and CDR2 is FQNEAQ. CDR3 length: 16 residues. The DNA of the CDR3 is TGTGCCAGCAGCCCAAGATTGACTAGCGGTCAGACGACCCAGTACTTC. This sequence encodes CASSPRLTSGQTTQYF.

The chain couples TRBV12-5 to TRBJ2-7; 9 bases line up with TRBD2. This CDR3 comprises 14 residues. With 5 bases clipped from V and 3 bases from J, the junction kept 5 bases outside the gene matches. Germline values: CDR1 LGHNT, CDR2 FRNRAP. The CDR3 region is CASGPSGKLYEQYF. The CDR3 bases are TGTGCTAGTGGTCCTAGCGGGAAACTCTACGAGCAGTACTTC.

This chain uses TRBV7-2 with TRBJ1-5; D uncertain. The germline V and J ends were trimmed by 1 base and 2 bases, with 6 bases remaining between them. Germline V gene sequence: CDR1 SGHTA, CDR2 FQGNSA. The CDR3 is made up of 14 amino acids. The CDR3 loop reads CASSLGIGNQPQHF. For the CDR3, the DNA is TGTGCCAGCAGCTTAGGTATAGGCAATCAGCCCCAGCATTTT.